This T cell receptor beta chain is drawn from a study of beta chain features in type 1 diabetes. Study outcomes and limitations: Whether TCRB rearrangement is influenced by HLA type was left unresolved in this analysis. Patients with type 1 diabetes showed fewer VDJ junction insertions and more deletions.

The germline V and J ends were trimmed by 6 bases and 1 base, with 9 bases remaining between them. Germline CDR1 SQVTM, CDR2 ANQGSEA. The CDR3 consists of 12 residues. Expressed TCRB transcripts were sequenced after all isolated RNA was converted to cDNA. Sequencing used immunoSEQ multiplex PCR; TCRdb keeps in-frame clones, though not all of them. The data hold approximately 110,000 clones, with roughly 40% observed a single time. Staining for CD45RO/CCR7/CD25/CD127/CD95/CD27 allowed sorting of CD4+ naive, central memory, regulatory and stem cell-like memory cells. Every sorted population was more than 98% pure. This clone was counted only a few times. The target antigen is unknown.

The TCR was taken from a young woman in good health. The rearrangement links TRBV29-1 to TRBJ2-5, with D unresolved. Sequenced: stem cell memory CD4+ T cells from blood. The CDR3 nucleotides are TGCAGCGTCCGACGGAGCCAAGAGACCCAGTACTTC. It yields the protein CSVRRSQETQYF.